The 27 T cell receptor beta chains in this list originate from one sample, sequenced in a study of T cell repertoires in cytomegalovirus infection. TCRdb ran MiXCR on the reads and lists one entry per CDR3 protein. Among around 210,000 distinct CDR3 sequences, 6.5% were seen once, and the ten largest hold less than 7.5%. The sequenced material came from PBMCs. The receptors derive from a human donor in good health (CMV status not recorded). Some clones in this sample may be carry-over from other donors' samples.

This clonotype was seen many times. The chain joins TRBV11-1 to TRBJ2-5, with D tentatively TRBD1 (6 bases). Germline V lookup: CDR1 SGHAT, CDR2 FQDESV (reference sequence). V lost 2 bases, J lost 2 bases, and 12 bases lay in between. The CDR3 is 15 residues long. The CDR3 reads CASSLYRTAQETQYF. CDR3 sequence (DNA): TGTGCCAGCAGCTTATACCGGACAGCTCAAGAGACCCAGTACTTC. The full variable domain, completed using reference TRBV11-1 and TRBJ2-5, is EAEVAQSPRYKITEKSQAVAFWCDPISGHATLYWYRQILGQGPELLVQFQDESVVDDSQLPKDRFSAERLKGVDSTLKIQPAELGDSAMYLCASSLYRTAQETQYFGPGTRLLVL.

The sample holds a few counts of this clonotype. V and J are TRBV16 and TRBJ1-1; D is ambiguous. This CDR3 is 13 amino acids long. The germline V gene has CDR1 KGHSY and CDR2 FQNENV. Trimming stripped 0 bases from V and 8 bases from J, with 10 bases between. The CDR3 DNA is TGTGCCAGCAGCCAATCGCTAAGCCCCGAAGCTTTCTTT. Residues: CASSQSLSPEAFF.

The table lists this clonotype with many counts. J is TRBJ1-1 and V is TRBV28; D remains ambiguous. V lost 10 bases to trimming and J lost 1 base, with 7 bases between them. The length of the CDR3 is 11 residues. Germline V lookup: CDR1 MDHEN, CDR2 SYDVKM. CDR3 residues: CATLENTEAFF. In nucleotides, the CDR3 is TGTGCCACTCTAGAGAACACTGAAGCTTTCTTT.

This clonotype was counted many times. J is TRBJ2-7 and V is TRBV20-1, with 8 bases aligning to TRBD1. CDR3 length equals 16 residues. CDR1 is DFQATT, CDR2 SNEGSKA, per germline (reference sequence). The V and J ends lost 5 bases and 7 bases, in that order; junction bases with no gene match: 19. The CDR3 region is CSAPALGQGDLGEQYF. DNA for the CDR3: TGCAGTGCTCCAGCCCTCGGACAGGGAGATTTGGGAGAGCAGTACTTC.

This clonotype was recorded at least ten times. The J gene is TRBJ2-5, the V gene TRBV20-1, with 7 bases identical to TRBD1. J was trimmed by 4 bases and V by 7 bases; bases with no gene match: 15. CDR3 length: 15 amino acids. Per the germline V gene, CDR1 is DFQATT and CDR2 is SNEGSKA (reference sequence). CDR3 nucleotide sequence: TGCAGTGGCTCTCCTACCGGGACAGCAACAGAGACCCAGTACTTC. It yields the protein CSGSPTGTATETQYF.

This chain's CDR3 is CASSQDLGSSYNSPLHF. CDR3 coding DNA: TGTGCCAGCAGCCAAGACTTGGGGAGCTCCTATAATTCACCCCTCCACTTT. The chain is built from TRBV14 and TRBJ1-6; D is unclear. Germline V CDR1 and CDR2: SGHDN, FVKESK. This CDR3 spans 17 amino acids. V lost 0 bases, J lost 0 bases, and 9 bases lay in between.

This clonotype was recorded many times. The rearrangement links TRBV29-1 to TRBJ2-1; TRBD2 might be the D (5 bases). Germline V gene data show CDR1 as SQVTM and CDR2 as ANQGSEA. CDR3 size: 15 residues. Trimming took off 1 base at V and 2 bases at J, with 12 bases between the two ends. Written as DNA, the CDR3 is TGCAGCGTTGAAGCAACGGGAAGTACCTACAATGAGCAGTTCTTC. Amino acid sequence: CSVEATGSTYNEQFF.

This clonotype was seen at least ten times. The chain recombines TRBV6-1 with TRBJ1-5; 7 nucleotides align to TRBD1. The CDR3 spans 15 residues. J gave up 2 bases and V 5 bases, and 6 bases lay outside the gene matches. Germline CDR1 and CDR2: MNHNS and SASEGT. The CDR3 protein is CASSRQGRGNQPQHF. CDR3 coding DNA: TGTGCCAGCAGTCGACAGGGAAGGGGCAATCAGCCCCAGCATTTT.

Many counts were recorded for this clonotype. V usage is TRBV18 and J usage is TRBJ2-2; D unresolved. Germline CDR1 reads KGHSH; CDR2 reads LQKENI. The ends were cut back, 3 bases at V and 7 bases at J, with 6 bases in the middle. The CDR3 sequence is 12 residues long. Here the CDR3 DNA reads TGTGCCAGCTCACCGGCGGTCGGGGAGCTGTTTTTT. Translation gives CASSPAVGELFF.

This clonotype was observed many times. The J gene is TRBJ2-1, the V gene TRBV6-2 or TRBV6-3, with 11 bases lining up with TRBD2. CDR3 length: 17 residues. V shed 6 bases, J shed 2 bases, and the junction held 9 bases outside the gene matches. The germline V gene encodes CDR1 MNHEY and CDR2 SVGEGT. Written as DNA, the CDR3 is TGTGCCAGCAGCCTTCTAGCGGGGGGTTCGGCCTACAATGAGCAGTTCTTC. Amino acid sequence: CASSLLAGGSAYNEQFF.

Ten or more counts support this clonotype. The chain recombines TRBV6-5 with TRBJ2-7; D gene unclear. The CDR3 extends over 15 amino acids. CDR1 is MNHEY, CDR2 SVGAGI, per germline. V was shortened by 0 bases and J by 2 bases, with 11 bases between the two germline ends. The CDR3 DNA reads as TGTGCCAGCAGTTACTCTGAGGTATCTACCTACGAGCAGTACTTC. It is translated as CASSYSEVSTYEQYF.

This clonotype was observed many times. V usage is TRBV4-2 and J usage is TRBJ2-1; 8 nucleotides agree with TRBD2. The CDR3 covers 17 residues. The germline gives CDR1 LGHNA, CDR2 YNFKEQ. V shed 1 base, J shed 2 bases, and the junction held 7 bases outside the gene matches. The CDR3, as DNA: TGTGCCAGCAGCCAAGGGGAGGCGGGGGGAACCTACAATGAGCAGTTCTTC. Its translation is CASSQGEAGGTYNEQFF.

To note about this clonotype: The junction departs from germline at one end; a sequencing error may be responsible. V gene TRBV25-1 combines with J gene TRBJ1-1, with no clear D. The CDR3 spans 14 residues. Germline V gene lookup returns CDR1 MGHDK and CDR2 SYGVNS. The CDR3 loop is CASSGEDDSTEHFF. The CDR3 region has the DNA TGTGCCAGCAGTGGAGAGGATGATTCCACCGAACATTTCTTC.

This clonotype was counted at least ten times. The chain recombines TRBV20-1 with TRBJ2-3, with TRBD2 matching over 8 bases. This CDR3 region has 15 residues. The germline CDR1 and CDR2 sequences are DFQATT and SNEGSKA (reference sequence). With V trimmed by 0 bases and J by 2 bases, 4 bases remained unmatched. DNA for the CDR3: TGCAGTGCTAGAGATGTAGCGGGACACACAGATACGCAGTATTTT. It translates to CSARDVAGHTDTQYF.

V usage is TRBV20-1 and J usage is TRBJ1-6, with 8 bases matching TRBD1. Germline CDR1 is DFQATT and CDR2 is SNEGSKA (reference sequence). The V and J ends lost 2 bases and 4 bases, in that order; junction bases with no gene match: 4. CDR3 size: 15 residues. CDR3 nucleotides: TGCAGTGCTAGAAACCAGGGGGCATATAATTCACCCCTCCACTTT. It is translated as CSARNQGAYNSPLHF.

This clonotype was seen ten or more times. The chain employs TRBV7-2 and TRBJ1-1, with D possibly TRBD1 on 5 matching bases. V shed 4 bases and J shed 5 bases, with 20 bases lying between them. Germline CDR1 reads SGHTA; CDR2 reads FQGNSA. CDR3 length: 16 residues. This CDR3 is CASSSFGDSRRTEAFF. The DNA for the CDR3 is TGTGCCAGCAGCTCGTTTGGAGACAGCAGGAGGACTGAAGCTTTCTTT. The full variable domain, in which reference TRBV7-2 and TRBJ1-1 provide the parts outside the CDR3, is GAGVSQSPSNKVTEKGKDVELRCDPISGHTALYWYRQSLGQGLEFLIYFQGNSAPDKSGLPSDRFSAERTGGSVSTLTIQRTQQEDSAVYLCASSSFGDSRRTEAFFGQGTRLTVV.

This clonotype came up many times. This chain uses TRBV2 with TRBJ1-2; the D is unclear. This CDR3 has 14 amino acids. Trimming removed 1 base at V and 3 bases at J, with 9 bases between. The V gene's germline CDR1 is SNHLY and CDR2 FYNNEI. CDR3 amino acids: CASSEEAKYYGYTF. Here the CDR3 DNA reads TGTGCCAGCAGTGAAGAGGCCAAATACTATGGCTACACCTTC.

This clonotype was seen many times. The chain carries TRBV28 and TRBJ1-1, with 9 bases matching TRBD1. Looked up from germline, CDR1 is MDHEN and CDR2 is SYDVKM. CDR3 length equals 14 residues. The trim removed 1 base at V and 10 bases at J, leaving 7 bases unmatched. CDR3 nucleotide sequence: TGTGCCAGCAGTTTATCCGGGACAGGGAAGGTAGCTTTCTTT. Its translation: CASSLSGTGKVAFF.

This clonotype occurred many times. The CDR3, as DNA: TGTGCCAGCACATCCGCAGGGAATTCACCCCTCCACTTT. The encoded protein is CASTSAGNSPLHF. This chain connects TRBV28 to TRBJ1-6, with a weak D call TRBD1 (5 bases). Germline V gives CDR1 MDHEN, CDR2 SYDVKM. The CDR3 is 13 residues long. V lost 7 bases, J lost 7 bases, and 11 bases lay in between.

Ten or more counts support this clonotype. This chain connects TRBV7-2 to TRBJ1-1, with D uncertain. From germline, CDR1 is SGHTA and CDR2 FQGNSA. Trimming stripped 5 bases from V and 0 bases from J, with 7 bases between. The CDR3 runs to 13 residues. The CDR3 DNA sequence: TGTGCCAGCAGCCGTTGGATGAACACTGAAGCTTTCTTT. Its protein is CASSRWMNTEAFF.

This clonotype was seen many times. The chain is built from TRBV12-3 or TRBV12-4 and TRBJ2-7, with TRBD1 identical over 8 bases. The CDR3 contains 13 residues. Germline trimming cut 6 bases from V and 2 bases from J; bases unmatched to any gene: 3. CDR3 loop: CASRATGAYEQYF. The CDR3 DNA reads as TGTGCCAGCAGAGCGACAGGGGCCTACGAGCAGTACTTC.

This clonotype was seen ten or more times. CDR3 DNA sequence: TGTGCCAGCAGTTACTCAGGTCTATCCTACAATGAGCAGTTCTTC. Translation gives CASSYSGLSYNEQFF. The chain carries TRBV6-2 or TRBV6-3 and TRBJ2-1; D is ambiguous. The CDR3 covers 15 residues. V gave up 0 bases and J gave up 1 base, with 7 bases separating them. The germline V gene encodes CDR1 MNHEY and CDR2 SVGEGT.

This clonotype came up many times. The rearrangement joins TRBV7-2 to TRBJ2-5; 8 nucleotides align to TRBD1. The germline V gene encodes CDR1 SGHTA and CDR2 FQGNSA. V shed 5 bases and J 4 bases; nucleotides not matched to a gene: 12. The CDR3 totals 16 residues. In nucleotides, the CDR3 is TGTGCCAGCAGCCAGCGGACAGGGAGCGTAAGAGAGACCCAGTACTTC. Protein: CASSQRTGSVRETQYF.

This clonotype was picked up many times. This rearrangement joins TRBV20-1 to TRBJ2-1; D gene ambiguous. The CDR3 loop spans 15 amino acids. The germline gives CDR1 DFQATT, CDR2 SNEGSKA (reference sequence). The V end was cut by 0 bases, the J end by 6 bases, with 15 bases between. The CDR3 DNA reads TGCAGTGCTAGAGATCTTCTAGGGTTCGGCAATGAGCAGTTCTTC. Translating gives CSARDLLGFGNEQFF.

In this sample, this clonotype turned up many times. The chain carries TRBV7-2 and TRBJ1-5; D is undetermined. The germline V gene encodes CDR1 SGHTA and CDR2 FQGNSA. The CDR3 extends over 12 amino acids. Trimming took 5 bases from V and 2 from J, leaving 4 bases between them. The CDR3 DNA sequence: TGTGCCAGCAGCCCACGCAATCAGCCCCAGCATTTT. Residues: CASSPRNQPQHF.

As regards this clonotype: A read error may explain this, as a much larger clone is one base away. This CDR3 reads CSAKWGGTEASF. In nucleotides, the CDR3 is TGCAGTGCAAAATGGGGGGGGACTGAAGCTTCCTTT. This sequence joins TRBV20-1 and TRBJ1-1, with TRBD1 as a possible D gene (5 bases). This CDR3 region has 12 residues. The germline CDR1 and CDR2 sequences are DFQATT and SNEGSKA (reference sequence).

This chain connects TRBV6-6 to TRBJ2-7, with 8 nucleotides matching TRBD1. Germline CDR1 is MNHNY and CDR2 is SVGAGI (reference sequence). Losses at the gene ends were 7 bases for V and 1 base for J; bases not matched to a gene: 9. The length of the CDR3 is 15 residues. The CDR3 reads CASIEGTGRSYEQYF. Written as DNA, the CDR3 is TGTGCCAGCATCGAAGGGACAGGACGTTCCTACGAGCAGTACTTC.